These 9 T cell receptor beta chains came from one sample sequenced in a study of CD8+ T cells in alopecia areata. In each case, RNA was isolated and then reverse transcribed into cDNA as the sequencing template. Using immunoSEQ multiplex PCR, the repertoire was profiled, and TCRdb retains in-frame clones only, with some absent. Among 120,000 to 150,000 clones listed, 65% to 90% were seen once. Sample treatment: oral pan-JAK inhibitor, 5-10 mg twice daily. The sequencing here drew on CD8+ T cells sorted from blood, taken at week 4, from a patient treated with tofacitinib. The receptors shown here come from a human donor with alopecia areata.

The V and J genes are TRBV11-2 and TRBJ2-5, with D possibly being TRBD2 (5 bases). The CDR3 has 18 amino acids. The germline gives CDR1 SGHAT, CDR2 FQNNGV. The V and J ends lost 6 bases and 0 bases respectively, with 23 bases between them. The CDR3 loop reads CASSQMASGGPDQETQYF. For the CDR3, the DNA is TGTGCCAGCAGTCAAATGGCGAGCGGCGGACCCGACCAAGAGACCCAGTACTTC.

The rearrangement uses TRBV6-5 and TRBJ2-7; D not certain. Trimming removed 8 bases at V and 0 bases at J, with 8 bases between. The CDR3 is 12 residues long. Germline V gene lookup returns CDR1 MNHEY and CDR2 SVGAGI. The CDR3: CASYGFSYEQYF. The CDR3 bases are TGTGCCAGCTACGGCTTCTCCTACGAGCAGTACTTC.

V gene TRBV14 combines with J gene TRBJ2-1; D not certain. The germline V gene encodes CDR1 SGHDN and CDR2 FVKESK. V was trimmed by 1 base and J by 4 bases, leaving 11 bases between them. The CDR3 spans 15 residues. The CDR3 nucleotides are TGTGCCAGCAGCCAAGGCAGCGCGCGGTACAATGAGCAGTTCTTC. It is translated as CASSQGSARYNEQFF.

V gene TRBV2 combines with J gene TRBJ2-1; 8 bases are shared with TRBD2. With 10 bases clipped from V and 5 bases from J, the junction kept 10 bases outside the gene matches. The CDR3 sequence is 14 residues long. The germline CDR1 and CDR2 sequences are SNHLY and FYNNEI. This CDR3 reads CATSKRRGDNEQFF. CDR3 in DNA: TGTGCCACCTCGAAGCGGCGGGGGGACAATGAGCAGTTCTTC.

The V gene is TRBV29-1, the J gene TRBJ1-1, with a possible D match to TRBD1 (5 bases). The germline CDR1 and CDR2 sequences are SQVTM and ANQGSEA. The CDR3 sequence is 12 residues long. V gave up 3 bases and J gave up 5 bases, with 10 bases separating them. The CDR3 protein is CSVEGEKTEAFF. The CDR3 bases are TGCAGCGTTGAGGGGGAAAAAACTGAAGCTTTCTTT.

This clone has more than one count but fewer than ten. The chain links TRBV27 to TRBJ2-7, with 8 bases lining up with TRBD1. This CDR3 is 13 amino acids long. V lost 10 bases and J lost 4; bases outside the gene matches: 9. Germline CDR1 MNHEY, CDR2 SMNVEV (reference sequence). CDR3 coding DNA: TGTGCCACCCAGATGACAGGGGATTACGAGCAGTACTTC. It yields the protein CATQMTGDYEQYF.

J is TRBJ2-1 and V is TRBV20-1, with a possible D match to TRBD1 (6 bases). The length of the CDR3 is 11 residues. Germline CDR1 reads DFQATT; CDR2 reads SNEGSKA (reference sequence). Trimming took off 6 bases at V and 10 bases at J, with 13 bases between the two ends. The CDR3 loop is CSAHTGNEQFF. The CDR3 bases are TGCAGTGCCCATACAGGGAACGAGCAGTTCTTC.

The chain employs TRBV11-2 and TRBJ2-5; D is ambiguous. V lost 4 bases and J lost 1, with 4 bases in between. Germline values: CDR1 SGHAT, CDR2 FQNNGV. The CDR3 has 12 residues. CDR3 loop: CASSSTQETQYF. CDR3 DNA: TGTGCCAGCAGCTCCACCCAAGAGACCCAGTACTTC. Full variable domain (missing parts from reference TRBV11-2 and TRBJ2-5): EAGVAQSPRYKIIEKRQSVAFWCNPISGHATLYWYQQILGQGPKLLIQFQNNGVVDDSQLPKDRFSAERLKGVDSTLKIQPAKLEDSAVYLCASSSTQETQYFGPGTRLLVL.

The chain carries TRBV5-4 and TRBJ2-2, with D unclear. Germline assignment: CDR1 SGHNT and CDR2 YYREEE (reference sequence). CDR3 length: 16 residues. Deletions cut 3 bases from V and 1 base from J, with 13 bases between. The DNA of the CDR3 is TGTGCCAGCAGCTCTAGGAGATATCTGAACACCGGGGAGCTGTTTTTT. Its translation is CASSSRRYLNTGELFF.